This paragraph covers one T cell receptor beta chain sequence. The antigen is undetermined. The data were obtained in a study of cytomegalovirus exposure and HLA in healthy donors. V dropped 0 bases and J dropped 4 bases, with 15 bases sitting between them. The CDR3 is made up of 16 amino acids. Germline CDR1 is SGDLS and CDR2 is YYNGEE. PCR was performed using 60 Vbeta and 13 Jbeta primers. Clones were read by immunoSEQ multiplex PCR, and TCRdb kept only the in-frame ones, dropping some. With approximately 210,000 clones in the sample, the ten largest clones hold roughly 0.98%. Study outcomes and limitations: A later analysis found common viral pathogens apparently linked to several of the most significant clusters. The investigators catalogued 160 or so TCR beta chains as cytomegalovirus-associated.

This sequence was found in a woman younger than 45 in good health and CMV-seropositive. V is TRBV9 and J is TRBJ2-3; D may be TRBD1 (5 bases). The sample comprised PBMCs. CDR3 residues: CASSVARQGIADTQYF. The CDR3 bases are TGTGCCAGCAGCGTAGCCAGGCAGGGAATCGCAGATACGCAGTATTTT. The full variable domain, rest sourced from reference TRBV9 and TRBJ2-3, is DSGVTQTPKHLITATGQRVTLRCSPRSGDLSVYWYQQSLDQGLQFLIQYYNGEERAKGNILERFSAQQFPDLHSELNLSSLELGDSALYFCASSVARQGIADTQYFGPGTRLTVL.